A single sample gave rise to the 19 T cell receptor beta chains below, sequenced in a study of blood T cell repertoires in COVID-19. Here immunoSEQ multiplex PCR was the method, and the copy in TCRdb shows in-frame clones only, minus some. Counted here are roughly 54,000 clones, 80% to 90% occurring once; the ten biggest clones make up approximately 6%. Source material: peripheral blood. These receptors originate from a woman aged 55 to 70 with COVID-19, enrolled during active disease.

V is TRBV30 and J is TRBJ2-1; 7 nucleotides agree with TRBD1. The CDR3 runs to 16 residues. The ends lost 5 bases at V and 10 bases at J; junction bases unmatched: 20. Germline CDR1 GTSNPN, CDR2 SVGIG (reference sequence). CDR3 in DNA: TGTGCCTGGGGGACAGCTGGTGTGGCAGGGGTTTCGGAGCAGTTCTTC. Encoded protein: CAWGTAGVAGVSEQFF.

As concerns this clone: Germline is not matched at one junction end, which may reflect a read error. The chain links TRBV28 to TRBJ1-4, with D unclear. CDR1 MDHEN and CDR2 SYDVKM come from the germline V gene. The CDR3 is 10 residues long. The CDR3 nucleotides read TGTGCCACCAGTCGGGAGAAACTGTTTTTT. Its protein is CATSREKLFF.

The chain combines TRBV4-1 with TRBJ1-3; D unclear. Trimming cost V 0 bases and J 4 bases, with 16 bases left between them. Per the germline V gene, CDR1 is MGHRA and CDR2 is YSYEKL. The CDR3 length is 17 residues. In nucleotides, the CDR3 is TGCGCCAGCAGCCAAGAGCACAGTAAATTGAGAGGAAACACCATATATTTT. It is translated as CASSQEHSKLRGNTIYF.

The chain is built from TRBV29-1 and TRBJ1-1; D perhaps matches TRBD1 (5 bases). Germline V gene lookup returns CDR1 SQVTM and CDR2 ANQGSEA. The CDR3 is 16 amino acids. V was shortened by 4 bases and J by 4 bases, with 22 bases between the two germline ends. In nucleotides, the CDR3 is TGCAGCGTTGGGACACCCTTAACACTGGCAAGCACTGAAGCTTTCTTT. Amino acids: CSVGTPLTLASTEAFF.

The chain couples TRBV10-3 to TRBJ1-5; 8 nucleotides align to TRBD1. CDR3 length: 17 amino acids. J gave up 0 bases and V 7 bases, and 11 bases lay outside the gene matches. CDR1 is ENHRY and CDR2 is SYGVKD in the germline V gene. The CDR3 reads CAITNHGTGLSNQPQHF. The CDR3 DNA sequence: TGTGCCATCACGAACCACGGGACAGGTCTTAGCAATCAGCCCCAGCATTTT.

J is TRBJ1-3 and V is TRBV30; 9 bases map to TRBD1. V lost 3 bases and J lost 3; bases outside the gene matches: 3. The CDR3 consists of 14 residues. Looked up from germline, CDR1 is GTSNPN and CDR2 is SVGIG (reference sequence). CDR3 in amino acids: CAWRTGGFGNTIYF. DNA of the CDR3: TGTGCCTGGAGAACAGGGGGCTTTGGAAACACCATATATTTT.

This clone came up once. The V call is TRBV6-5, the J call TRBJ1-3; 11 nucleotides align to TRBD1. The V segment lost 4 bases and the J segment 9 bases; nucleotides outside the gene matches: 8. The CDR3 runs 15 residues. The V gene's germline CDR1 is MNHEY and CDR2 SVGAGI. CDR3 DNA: TGTGCCAGCAGTTTTCCGGGACAGGGGGTTGTCACCATATATTTT. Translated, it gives CASSFPGQGVVTIYF.

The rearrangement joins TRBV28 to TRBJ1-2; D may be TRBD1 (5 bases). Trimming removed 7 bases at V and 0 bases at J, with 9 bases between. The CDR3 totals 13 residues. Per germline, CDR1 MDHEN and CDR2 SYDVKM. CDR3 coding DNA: TGTGCCAGCATAGGGGATTCTAACTATGGCTACACCTTC. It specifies CASIGDSNYGYTF.

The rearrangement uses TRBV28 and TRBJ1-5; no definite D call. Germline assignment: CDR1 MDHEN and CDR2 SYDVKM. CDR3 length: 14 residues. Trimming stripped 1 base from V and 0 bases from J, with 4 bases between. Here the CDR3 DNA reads TGTGCCAGCAGTTTATTATCTAGCAATCAGCCCCAGCATTTT. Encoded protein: CASSLLSSNQPQHF.

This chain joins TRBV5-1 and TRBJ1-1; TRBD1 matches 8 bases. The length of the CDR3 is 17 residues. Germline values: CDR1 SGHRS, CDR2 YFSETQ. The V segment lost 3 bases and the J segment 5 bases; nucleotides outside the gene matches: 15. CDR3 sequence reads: CASSSVYRDRGLTEAFF. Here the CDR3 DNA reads TGCGCCAGCAGCTCGGTCTACCGCGACAGGGGTCTGACTGAAGCTTTCTTT.

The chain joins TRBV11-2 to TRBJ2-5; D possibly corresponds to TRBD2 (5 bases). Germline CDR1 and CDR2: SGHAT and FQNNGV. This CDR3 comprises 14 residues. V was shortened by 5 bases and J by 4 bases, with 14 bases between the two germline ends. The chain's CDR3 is CASSLITRSETQYF. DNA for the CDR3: TGTGCCAGCAGCCTCATCACTAGATCAGAGACCCAGTACTTC.

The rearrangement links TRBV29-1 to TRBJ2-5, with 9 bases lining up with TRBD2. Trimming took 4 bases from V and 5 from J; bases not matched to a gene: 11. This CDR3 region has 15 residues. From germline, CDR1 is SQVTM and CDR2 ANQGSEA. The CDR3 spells CSVVFAGGPGETQYF. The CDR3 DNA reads TGCAGCGTTGTTTTTGCGGGAGGGCCAGGGGAGACCCAGTACTTC.

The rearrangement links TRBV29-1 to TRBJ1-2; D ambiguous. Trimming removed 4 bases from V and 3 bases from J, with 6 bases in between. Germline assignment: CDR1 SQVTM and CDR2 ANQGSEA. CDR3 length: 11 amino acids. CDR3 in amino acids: CSVGEDYGYTF. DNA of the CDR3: TGCAGCGTTGGGGAGGACTATGGCTACACCTTC. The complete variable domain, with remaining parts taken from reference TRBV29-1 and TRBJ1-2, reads SAVISQKPSRDICQRGTSLTIQCQVDSQVTMMFWYRQQPGQSLTLIATANQGSEATYESGFVIDKFPISRPNLTFSTLTVSNMSPEDSSIYLCSVGEDYGYTFGSGTRLTVV.

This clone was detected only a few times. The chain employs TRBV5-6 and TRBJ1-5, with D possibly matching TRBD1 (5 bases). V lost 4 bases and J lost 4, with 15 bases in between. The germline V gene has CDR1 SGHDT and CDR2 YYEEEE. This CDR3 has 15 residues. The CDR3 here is CASSLGQGDNQPQHF. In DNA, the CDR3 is TGTGCCAGCAGCCTGGGCCAGGGTGATAATCAGCCCCAGCATTTT.

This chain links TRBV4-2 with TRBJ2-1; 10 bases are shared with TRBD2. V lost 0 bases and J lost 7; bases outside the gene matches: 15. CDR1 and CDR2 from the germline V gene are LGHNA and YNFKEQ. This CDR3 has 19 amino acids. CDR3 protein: CASSQESLAGDPSLNEQFF. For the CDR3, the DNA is TGTGCCAGCAGCCAAGAGTCGCTAGCGGGAGATCCCAGTTTGAATGAGCAGTTCTTC.

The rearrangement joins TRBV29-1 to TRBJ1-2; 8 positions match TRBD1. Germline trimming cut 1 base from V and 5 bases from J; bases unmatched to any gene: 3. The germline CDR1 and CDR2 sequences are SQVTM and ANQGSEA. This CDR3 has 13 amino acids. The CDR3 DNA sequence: TGCAGCGTTGAAGGGGACAGGAGATATGGCTACACCTTC. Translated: CSVEGDRRYGYTF.

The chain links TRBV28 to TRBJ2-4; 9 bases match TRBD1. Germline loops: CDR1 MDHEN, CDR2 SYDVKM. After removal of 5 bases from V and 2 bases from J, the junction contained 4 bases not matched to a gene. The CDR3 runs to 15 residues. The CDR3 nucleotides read TGTGCCAGCAGTCAGGACAGGGGTTCCAAAAACATTCAGTACTTC. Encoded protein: CASSQDRGSKNIQYF.

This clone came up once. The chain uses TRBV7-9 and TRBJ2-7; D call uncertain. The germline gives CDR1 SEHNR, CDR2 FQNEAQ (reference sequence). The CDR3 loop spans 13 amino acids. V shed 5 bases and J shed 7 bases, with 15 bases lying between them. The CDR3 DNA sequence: TGTGCCAGCAGCCGTCAGCCTCTAGGTGAGCAGTACTTC. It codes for CASSRQPLGEQYF.

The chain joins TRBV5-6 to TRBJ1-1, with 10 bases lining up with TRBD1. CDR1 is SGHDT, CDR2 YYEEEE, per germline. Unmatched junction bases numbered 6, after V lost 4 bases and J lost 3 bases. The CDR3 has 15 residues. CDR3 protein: CASSKTGGVDTEAFF. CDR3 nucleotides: TGTGCCAGCAGCAAGACAGGGGGCGTCGACACTGAAGCTTTCTTT.